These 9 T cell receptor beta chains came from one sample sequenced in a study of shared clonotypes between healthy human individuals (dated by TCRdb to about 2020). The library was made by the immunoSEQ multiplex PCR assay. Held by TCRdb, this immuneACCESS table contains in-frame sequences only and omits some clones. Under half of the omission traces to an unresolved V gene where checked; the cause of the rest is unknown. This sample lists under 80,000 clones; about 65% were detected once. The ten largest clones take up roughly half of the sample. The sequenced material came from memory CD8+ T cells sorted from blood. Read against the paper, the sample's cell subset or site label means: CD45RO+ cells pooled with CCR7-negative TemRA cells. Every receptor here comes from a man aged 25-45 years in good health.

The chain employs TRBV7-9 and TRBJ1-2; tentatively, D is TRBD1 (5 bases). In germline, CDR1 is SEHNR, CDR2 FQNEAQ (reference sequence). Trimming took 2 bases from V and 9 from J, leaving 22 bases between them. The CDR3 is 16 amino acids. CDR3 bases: TGTGCCAGCAGCTTACAAGGGACGGGGCAGGTTTTACGCTACACCTTC. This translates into CASSLQGTGQVLRYTF.

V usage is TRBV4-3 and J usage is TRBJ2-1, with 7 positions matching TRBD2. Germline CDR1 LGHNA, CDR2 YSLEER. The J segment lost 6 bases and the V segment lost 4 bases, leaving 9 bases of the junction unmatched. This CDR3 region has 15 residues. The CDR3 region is CASSLGGGRSNEQFF. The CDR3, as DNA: TGCGCCAGCAGCCTGGGGGGGGGAAGATCCAATGAGCAGTTCTTC.

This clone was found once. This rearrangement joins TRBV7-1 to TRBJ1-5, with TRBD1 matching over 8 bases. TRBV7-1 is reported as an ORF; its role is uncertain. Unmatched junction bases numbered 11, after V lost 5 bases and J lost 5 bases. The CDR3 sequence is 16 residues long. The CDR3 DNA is TGTGCCAGCAGCATTGACGGACAGGGAGGGGATCAGCCCCAGCATTTT. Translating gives CASSIDGQGGDQPQHF.

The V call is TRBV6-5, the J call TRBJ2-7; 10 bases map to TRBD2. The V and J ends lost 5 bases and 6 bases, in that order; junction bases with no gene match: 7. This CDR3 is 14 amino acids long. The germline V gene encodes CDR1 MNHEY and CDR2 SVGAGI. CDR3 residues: CASSSGRALGEQYF. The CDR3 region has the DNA TGTGCCAGCAGTAGCGGGAGGGCCCTGGGCGAGCAGTACTTC.

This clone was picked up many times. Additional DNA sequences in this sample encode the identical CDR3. CDR3 in DNA: TGTGCCAGCAGCTCCCCAGGGGACACTGAAGCTTTCTTT. As protein: CASSSPGDTEAFF. The chain carries TRBV7-9 and TRBJ1-1; perhaps TRBD1 as D (6 bases). The V gene's germline CDR1 is SEHNR and CDR2 FQNEAQ (reference sequence). V was trimmed by 4 bases and J by 3 bases, leaving 9 bases between them. The CDR3 has 13 amino acids.

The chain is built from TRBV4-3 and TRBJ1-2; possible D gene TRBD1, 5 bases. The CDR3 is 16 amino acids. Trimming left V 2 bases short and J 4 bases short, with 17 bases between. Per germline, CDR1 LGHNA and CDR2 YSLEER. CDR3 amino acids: CASSQKGPSFVYGYTF. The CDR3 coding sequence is TGCGCCAGCAGCCAAAAGGGGCCATCTTTCGTCTATGGCTACACCTTC.

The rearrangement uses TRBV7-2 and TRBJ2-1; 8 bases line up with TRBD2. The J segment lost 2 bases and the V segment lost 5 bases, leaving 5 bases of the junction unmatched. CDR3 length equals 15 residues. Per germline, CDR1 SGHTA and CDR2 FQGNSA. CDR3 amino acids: CASSPVAGPYNEQFF. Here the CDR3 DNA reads TGTGCCAGCAGCCCTGTAGCGGGACCCTACAATGAGCAGTTCTTC. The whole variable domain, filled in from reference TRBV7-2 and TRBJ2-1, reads GAGVSQSPSNKVTEKGKDVELRCDPISGHTALYWYRQSLGQGLEFLIYFQGNSAPDKSGLPSDRFSAERTGGSVSTLTIQRTQQEDSAVYLCASSPVAGPYNEQFFGPGTRLTVL.

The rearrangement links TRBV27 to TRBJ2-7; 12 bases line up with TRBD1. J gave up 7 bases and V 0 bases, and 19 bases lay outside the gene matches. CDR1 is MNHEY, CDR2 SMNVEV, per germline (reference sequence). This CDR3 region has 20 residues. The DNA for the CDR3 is TGTGCCAGCAGTTTATCGGGGACAGGGGGCACAAATTACCTACGAAAGGAGCAGTACTTC. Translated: CASSLSGTGGTNYLRKEQYF.

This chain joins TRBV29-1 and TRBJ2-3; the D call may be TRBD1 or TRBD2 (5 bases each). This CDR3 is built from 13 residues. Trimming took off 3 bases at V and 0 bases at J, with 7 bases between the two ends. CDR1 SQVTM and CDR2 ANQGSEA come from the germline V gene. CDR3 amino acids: CSVDRDSTDTQYF. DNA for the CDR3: TGCAGCGTTGACCGGGACAGCACAGATACGCAGTATTTT.